This T cell receptor (beta chain) was identified in a study of blood T cell repertoires in COVID-19. Study background: Acute-phase and convalescent COVID-19 samples originated in the United States, Italy and Spain.

In the original analysis: Quantification of nucleated cells was approximated via reference gene primer amplification. The assay was immunoSEQ multiplex PCR, and TCRdb's table has in-frame clones only and misses some. V and J calls and clone size follow that table, whereas D and trimming were derived from the DNA. The table lists approximately 450,000 clones, around 89% of them singletons, with roughly 4% in the top ten. Germline lookup yields CDR1 SGHDT and CDR2 YYEEEE. This CDR3 comprises 13 residues. Trimming cost V 1 base and J 0 bases, with 5 bases left between them. The sequencing input was peripheral blood. This sequence originates from a young woman with acute or convalescent COVID-19. The chain combines TRBV5-6 with TRBJ2-7; D gene uncertain. CDR3 loop: CASSLTGSYEQYF. Here the CDR3 DNA reads TGTGCCAGCAGCTTGACGGGCTCCTACGAGCAGTACTTC.